The clone carrying this T cell receptor (beta chain) was detected ten times or more. Between the trimmed V and J ends, which lost 6 bases and 5 bases, there was a span of 17 bases. The CDR3 runs to 15 residues. Looked up from germline, CDR1 is MNHNS and CDR2 is SASEGT. From the reads, TCRdb called clonotypes with MiXCR, one entry per CDR3 protein. The sample includes about 63,000 distinct CDR3 sequences, 21% of them seen just once. The sample belongs to a study of lung T cells in sarcoidosis with Löfgren's syndrome. J is TRBJ2-1 and V is TRBV6-1; possible D gene TRBD1, 7 bases. The source material was CD4+ T cells from PBMCs. The sequence came from a human donor with sarcoidosis (Löfgren's syndrome or another form), or a control subject (not recorded which). CDR3 sequence reads: CASSRGGTADNEQFF. The CDR3 region has the DNA TGTGCCAGCAGCAGAGGCGGGACAGCTGACAATGAGCAGTTCTTC.